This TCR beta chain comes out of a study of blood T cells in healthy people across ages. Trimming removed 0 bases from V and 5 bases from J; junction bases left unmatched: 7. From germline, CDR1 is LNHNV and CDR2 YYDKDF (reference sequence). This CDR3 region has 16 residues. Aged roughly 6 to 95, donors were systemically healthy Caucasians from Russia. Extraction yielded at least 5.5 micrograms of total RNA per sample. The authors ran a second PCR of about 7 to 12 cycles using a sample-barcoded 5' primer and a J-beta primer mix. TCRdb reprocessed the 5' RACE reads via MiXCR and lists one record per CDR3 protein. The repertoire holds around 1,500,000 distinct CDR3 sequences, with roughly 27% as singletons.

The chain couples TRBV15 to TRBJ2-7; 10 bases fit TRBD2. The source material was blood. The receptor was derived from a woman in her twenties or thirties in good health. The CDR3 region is CATSRDKAGGRNEQYF. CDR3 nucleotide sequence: TGTGCCACCAGCAGAGATAAAGCGGGGGGGAGGAACGAGCAGTACTTC.